This T cell receptor (beta chain) was found in a study of shared clonotypes between healthy human individuals (TCRdb year 2020). About the study as a whole: A couple of women and a few men aged 18 to 49 years were included in the cohort. Per donor, three plates each were used for CD4 naive and CD4 memory, two for CD8 naive, and one for CD8 memory. Per donor, leukapheresis produced somewhere between about 0.8 and 9.5 billion PBMCs. To estimate repertoire size and how much clonotype sharing occurs between individuals, the study deeply sequenced the blood TCR repertoires of a handful of healthy adults. Libraries were prepared and TCR repertoires were sequenced by different laboratories using diverse techniques, in order to increase sequencing depth and limit assay-specific biases. General findings and caveats noted by the study authors: Across a few donors, about 5% of naive CD4, around 3.3% of naive CD8, roughly 2.3% of memory CD4, and over 0.35% of memory CD8 clonotypes were shared. Compared with non-shared clonotypes, the clonotypes found in all four sorted-subset donors had higher generation probabilities. Rarefaction of sorted-subset datasets indicated incomplete sequencing despite the large sequencing depth. Pairwise subsampling indicated that sequencing depth was expected to affect the degree of clonotype sharing among donors. The genetic and exposure-history diversity represented was limited by the small number of donors. Naive subsets generally had larger estimated clonotype richness than memory subsets. Sampling was limited to blood, and TCR repertoires in tissue likely differ from TCR repertoires in blood.

The donors were healthy, HIV-negative adults who had no recently reported acute infections or vaccinations. All donors were Caucasian adults living in Nashville, Tennessee, USA. CD4+ T cells were enriched by magnetic negative selection; naive cells were then positively selected on CD45RA, and the negative fraction formed the memory subset. Blood was collected by leukapheresis, and PBMCs were isolated by Ficoll-Histopaque density gradient centrifugation and then cryopreserved in liquid nitrogen vapor phase. Purity and quantity of every magnetically sorted T cell population were checked by analytical flow cytometry. Genomic DNA was isolated from each sorted fraction and quantified by UV absorbance on a Nanodrop 2000c. The germline V gene provides CDR1 SQVTM and CDR2 ANQGSEA. From cysteine to phenylalanine, the CDR3 is 12 amino acids long. The entry retains the CDR3 DNA only, 36 bases that are in frame from base 1. Relative to germline, V is 4 bases shorter and J is 0 bases shorter, with 4 bases between their ends.

Using the deep immunoSEQ assay, multiplex PCR amplified TCR CDR3 regions from genomic DNA. Extracted genomic DNA from each cell subset was distributed evenly across all wells of several immunoSEQ 96-well plates, and each plate was treated as a replicate. Each replicate PCR for sorted subsets received about 210 ng genomic DNA, equal to about 30,000 T cell genomes. The purified libraries were quantified using a Qubit 3.0 fluorometer, sized with a Bioanalyzer 2100, and then quantified again using the KAPA Library Quantification kit. Every immunoSEQ 96-well plate was sequenced on a separate single-read 150-cycle Illumina NextSeq 550 flow cell. The original methods were these. Because only junctional sequences without quality scores were contained in the immunoSEQ output, filtering matching that applied to full-length reads could not be performed. To assign V/J genes and CDR3, sequences were annotated using PyIR, a Python wrapper for IgBLAST v1.9, with IMGT germline references. Reads were removed for weak V/J assignments (E-value above 1e-6), missing CDR3, stop codons, out-of-frame junctions, or ambiguous translated residues. V3J clonotypes were defined as sequences sharing the same inferred V gene, J gene, and CDR3 amino acid sequence. The percentage overlap between two repertoires was calculated by dividing the number of shared unique clonotypes by the size of the smaller repertoire. RTK rarefaction, the Chao1 estimator, and Recon v2.1 estimates of unobserved clonotypes were used to assess repertoire richness. For all TCRbeta clonotypes obtained by the gDNA method from a few donors, generation probabilities were computed with OLGA. TCRdb provides this immuneACCESS table in a form limited to in-frame rearrangements. Some clones are lacking; in checked studies, under half of them reflect an unresolved V gene, and why the rest are absent is not known. V and J calls and clone size are as listed in that table; D and trimming were resolved from the DNA. The sample contains about 600,000 clones, about 96% of them found a single time. The ten top clones hold 0.057% of the sample.

Points on this clone: This receptor's antigen is unknown. Per-nucleotide qualities are absent, and no much larger clonotype sits a single base away.

This TCR derives from a woman in her 30s in good health. Specimen: naive CD4+ T cells sorted from blood. What the cell subset or site label conveys for this sample: CD45RA+ positively selected. The V and J segments used are TRBV29-1 and TRBJ2-4, with the D gene not confidently named. DNA sequence: TGCAGCGTTGTGCTAGCCAAAAACATTCAGTACTTC. Its coded protein is CSVVLAKNIQYF. The full variable domain, with segments outside the CDR3 supplied by the reference TRBV29-1 and TRBJ2-4 proteins, appears as SAVISQKPSRDICQRGTSLTIQCQVDSQVTMMFWYRQQPGQSLTLIATANQGSEATYESGFVIDKFPISRPNLTFSTLTVSNMSPEDSSIYLCSVVLAKNIQYFGAGTRLSVL.